The source of this T cell receptor beta chain is a study of naive and memory T cell subsets. This clonotype showed up many times. The beta constant-region primer was an equimolar mix of two oligonucleotides covering TRBC1 and TRBC2. Ligated cDNA was amplified by four rounds of PCR with nested alpha and beta constant-region primers and SP2. TCRdb called the UMI-ligation and nested PCR reads again in MiXCR, with one record for every CDR3 protein. The sample has 85,000 or so distinct CDR3 sequences, over 9% seen once. V shed 2 bases and J 8 bases; nucleotides not matched to a gene: 11. The CDR3 is 15 amino acids. Per germline, CDR1 ENHRY and CDR2 SYGVKD.

This chain uses TRBV10-3 with TRBJ1-2; 7 bases match TRBD1. This TCR was sampled from a human donor in good health. Sequenced input: naive CD8+ T cells from blood. The CDR3 spells CAISEGGTAQAGYTF. The CDR3 nucleotides read TGTGCCATCAGTGAGGGAGGGACAGCTCAAGCCGGCTACACCTTC.